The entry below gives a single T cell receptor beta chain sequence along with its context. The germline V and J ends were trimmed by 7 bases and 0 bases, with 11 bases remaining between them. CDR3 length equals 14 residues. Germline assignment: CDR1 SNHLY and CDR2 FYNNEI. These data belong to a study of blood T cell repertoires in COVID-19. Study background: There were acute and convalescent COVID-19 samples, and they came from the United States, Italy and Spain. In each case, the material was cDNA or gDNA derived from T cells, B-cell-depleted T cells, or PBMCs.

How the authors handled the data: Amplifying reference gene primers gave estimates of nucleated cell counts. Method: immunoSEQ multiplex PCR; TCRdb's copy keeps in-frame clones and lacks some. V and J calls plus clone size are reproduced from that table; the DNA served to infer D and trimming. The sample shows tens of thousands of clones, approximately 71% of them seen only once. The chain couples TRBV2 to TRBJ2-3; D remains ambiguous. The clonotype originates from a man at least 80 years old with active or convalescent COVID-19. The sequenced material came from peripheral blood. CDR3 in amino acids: CASITELSTDTQYF. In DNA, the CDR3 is TGTGCCAGCATAACGGAGTTGAGCACAGATACGCAGTATTTT.